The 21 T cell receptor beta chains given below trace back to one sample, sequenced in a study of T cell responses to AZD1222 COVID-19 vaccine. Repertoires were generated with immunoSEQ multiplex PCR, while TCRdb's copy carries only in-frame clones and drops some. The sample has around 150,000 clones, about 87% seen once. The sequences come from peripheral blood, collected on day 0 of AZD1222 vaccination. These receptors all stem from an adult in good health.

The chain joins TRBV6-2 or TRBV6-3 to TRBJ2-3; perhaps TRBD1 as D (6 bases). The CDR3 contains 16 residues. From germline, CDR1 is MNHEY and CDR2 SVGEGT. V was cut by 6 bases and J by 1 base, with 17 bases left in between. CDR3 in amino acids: CASSRSRGVGTDTQYF. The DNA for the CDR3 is TGTGCCAGCAGCCGGAGCAGGGGCGTGGGCACAGATACGCAGTATTTT.

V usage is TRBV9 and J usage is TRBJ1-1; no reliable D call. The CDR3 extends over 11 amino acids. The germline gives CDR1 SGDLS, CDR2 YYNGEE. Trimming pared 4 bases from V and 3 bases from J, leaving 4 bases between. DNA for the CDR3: TGTGCCAGCAGCCCGTACACTGAAGCTTTCTTT. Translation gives CASSPYTEAFF.

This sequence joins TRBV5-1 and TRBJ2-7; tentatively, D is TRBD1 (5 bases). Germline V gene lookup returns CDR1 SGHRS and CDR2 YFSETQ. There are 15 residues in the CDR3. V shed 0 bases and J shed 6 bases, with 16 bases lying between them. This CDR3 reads CASSLGGNLGSEQYF. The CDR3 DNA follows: TGCGCCAGCAGCTTGGGGGGCAATCTGGGAAGCGAGCAGTACTTC.

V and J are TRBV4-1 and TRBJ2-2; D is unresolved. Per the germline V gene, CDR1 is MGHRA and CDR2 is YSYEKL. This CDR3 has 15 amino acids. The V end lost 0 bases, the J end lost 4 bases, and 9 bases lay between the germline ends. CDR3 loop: CASSQDRTGTGELFF. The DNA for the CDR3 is TGCGCCAGCAGCCAAGATAGGACGGGCACCGGGGAGCTGTTTTTT.

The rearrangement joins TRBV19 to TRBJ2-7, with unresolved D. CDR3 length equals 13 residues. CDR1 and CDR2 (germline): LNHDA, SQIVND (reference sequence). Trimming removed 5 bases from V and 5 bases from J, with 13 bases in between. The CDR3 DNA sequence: TGTGCCAGTAGTGGGTCAGGTCGGGACGAGCAGTACTTC. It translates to CASSGSGRDEQYF.

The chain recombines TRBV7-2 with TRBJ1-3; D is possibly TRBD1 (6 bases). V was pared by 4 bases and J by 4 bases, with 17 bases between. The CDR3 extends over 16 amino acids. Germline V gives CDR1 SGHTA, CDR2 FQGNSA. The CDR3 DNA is TGTGCCAGCAGCTCCTCAGGGGCGCCGAGGGGAAACACCATATATTTT. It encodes CASSSSGAPRGNTIYF. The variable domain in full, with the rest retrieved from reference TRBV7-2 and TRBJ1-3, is GAGVSQSPSNKVTEKGKDVELRCDPISGHTALYWYRQSLGQGLEFLIYFQGNSAPDKSGLPSDRFSAERTGGSVSTLTIQRTQQEDSAVYLCASSSSGAPRGNTIYFGEGSWLTVV.

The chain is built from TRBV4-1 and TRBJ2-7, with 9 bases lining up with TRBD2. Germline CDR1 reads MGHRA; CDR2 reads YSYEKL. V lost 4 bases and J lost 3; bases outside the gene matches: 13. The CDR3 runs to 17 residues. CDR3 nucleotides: TGCGCCAGCAGCCGGGGACCGACTAGCGGAAACTTCTACGAGCAGTACTTC. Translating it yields CASSRGPTSGNFYEQYF.

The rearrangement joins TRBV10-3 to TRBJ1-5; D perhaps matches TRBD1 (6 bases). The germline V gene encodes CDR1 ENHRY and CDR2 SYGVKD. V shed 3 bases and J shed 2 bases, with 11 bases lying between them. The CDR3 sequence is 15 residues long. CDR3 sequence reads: CAISEGRQGNQPQHF. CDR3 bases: TGTGCCATCAGTGAAGGGAGACAGGGCAATCAGCCCCAGCATTTT.

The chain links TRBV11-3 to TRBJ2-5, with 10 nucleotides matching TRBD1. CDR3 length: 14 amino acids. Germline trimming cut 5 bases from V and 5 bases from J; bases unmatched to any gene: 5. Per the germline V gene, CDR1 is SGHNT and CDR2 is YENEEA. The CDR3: CASSPGQGSETQYF. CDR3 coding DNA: TGTGCCAGCAGCCCGGGACAGGGGAGCGAGACCCAGTACTTC.

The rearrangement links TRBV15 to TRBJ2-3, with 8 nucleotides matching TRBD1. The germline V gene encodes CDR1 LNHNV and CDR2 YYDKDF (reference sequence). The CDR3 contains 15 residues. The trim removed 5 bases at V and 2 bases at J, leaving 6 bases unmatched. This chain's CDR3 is CATSPRDRITDTQYF. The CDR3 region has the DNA TGTGCCACCAGCCCCCGGGACAGGATCACAGATACGCAGTATTTT.

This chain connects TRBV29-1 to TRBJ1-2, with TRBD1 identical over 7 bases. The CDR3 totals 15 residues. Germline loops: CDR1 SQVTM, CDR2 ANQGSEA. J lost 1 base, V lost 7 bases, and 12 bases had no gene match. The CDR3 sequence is CSAVGAGGRNYGYTF. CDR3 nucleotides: TGCAGCGCAGTGGGCGCAGGGGGACGTAACTATGGCTACACCTTC.

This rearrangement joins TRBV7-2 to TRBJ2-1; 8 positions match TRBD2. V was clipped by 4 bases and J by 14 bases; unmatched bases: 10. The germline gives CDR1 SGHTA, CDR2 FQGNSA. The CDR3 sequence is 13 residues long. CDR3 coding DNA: TGTGCCAGCAGCTCTGGGGCGGGGGGCAAGGAGTTCTTC. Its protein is CASSSGAGGKEFF.

CDR3: CASSTPGLAEENTGELFF. Written as DNA, the CDR3 is TGTGCCAGCAGCACCCCGGGACTAGCGGAAGAAAACACCGGGGAGCTGTTTTTT. V is TRBV21-1 and J is TRBJ2-2; TRBD2 is taken as the D call from the table, unchecked against the DNA. TRBV21-1 is tagged as a pseudogene. The CDR3 has 18 amino acids.

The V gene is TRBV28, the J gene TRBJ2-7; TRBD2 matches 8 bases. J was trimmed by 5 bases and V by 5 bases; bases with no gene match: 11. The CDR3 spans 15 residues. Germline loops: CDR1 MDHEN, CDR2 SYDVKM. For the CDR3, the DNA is TGTGCCAGCAGTCAAACTAGCGGACGGACTGACGAGCAGTACTTC. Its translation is CASSQTSGRTDEQYF.

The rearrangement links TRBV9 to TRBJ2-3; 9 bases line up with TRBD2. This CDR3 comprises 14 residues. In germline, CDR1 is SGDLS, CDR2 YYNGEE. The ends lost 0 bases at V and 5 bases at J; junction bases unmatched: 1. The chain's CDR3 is CASSVDSGRDTQYF. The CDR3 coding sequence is TGTGCCAGCAGCGTAGATAGCGGGAGAGATACGCAGTATTTT.

Here the CDR3 DNA reads TGTGCCAGCAGTGAAAAATGGGATACCGGGGAGCTGTTTTTT. Its protein is CASSEKWDTGELFF. The rearrangement joins TRBV25-1 to TRBJ2-2; D remains unclear. In germline, CDR1 is MGHDK, CDR2 SYGVNS. The ends were cut back, 2 bases at V and 5 bases at J, with 9 bases in the middle. The CDR3 runs to 14 residues.

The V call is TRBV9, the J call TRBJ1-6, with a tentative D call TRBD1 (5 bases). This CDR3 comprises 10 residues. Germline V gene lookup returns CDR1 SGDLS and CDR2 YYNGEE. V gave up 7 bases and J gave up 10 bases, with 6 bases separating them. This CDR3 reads CASGGSPLHF. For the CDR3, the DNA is TGTGCCAGCGGGGGATCACCCCTCCACTTT. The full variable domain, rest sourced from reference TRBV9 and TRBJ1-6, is DSGVTQTPKHLITATGQRVTLRCSPRSGDLSVYWYQQSLDQGLQFLIQYYNGEERAKGNILERFSAQQFPDLHSELNLSSLELGDSALYFCASGGSPLHFGNGTRLTVT.

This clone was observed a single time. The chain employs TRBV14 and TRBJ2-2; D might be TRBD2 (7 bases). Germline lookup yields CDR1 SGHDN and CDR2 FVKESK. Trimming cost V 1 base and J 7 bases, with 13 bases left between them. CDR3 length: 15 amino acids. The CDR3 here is CASSQAWGGHGELFF. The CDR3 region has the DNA TGTGCCAGCAGCCAAGCCTGGGGGGGGCACGGGGAGCTGTTTTTT.

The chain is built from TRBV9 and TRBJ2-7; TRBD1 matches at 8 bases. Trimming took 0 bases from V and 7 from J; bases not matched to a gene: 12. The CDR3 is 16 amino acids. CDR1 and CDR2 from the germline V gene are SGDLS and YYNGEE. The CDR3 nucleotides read TGTGCCAGCAGCGTAGATCCCGGCCAGGGGGCAAGAGAGCAGTACTTC. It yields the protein CASSVDPGQGAREQYF.

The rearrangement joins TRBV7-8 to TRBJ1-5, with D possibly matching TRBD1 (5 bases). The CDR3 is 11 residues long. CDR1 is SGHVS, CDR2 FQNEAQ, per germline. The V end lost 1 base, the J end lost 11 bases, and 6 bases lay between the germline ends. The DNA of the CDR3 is TGTGCCAGCAGCTTAGGGGGCGCCCAGCATTTT. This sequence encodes CASSLGGAQHF.

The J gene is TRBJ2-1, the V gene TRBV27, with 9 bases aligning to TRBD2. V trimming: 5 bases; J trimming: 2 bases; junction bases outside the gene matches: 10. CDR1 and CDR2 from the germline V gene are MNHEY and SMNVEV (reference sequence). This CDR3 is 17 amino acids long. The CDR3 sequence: CASSLRPGLAAYNEQFF. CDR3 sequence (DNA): TGTGCCAGCAGTCTCCGCCCGGGACTAGCAGCCTACAATGAGCAGTTCTTC.